The clone carrying this T cell receptor beta chain was recorded a few times. The source of the sample is a study of early T cells in non-severe SARS-CoV-2 infection. Whole-study context: Investigators sequenced bulk RNA drawn from unsorted whole blood, and chains remained unpaired.

TCRdb ran MiXCR on the 5' RACE reads and lists one entry per CDR3 protein. The sample has 75,000 or so distinct CDR3 sequences, 14% seen once. This CDR3 region has 14 residues. Per germline, CDR1 MDHEN and CDR2 SYDVKM. V gave up 7 bases and J gave up 5 bases; unmatched junction bases: 8. The clonotype was recovered from an adult who was a healthcare worker with PCR-confirmed SARS-CoV-2 infection or an uninfected control (not recorded which). The rearrangement uses TRBV28 and TRBJ2-1, with TRBD2 identical over 7 bases. What was sequenced was whole blood. The DNA of the CDR3 is TGTGCCAGCACCGGCGGGGGTCTCGACAATGAGCAGTTCTTC. Protein product: CASTGGGLDNEQFF.